The 17 T cell receptor beta chains in this list originate from one sample, sequenced in a study of cytomegalovirus exposure and HLA in healthy donors. Vbeta (60) and Jbeta (13) primers were used in the PCR. Data came from immunoSEQ multiplex PCR; TCRdb stores just in-frame clones and leaves some out. This sample has some 180,000 clones; roughly 80% occur once, and the top ten carry approximately 1.5%. Sequenced input: PBMCs. Receptor source: a young woman in good health and CMV-seronegative.

This rearrangement joins TRBV7-8 to TRBJ2-1, with D possibly matching TRBD2 (5 bases). CDR1 and CDR2 (germline): SGHVS, FQNEAQ. The CDR3 has 16 amino acids. Trimming removed 0 bases at V and 0 bases at J, with 9 bases between. The DNA for the CDR3 is TGTGCCAGCAGCTTAGCGGCTAGCCGCTCCTACAATGAGCAGTTCTTC. Its protein product is CASSLAASRSYNEQFF.

V is TRBV4-2 and J is TRBJ2-7; D not certain. The V end was cut by 0 bases, the J end by 4 bases, with 7 bases between. The CDR3 has 13 residues. CDR1 and CDR2 from the germline V gene are LGHNA and YNFKEQ. The CDR3 spells CASSQDVEYEQYF. CDR3 DNA sequence: TGTGCCAGCAGCCAAGACGTAGAATACGAGCAGTACTTC.

The J gene is TRBJ1-2, the V gene TRBV28; possibly TRBD1 for D (6 bases). CDR3 length: 14 residues. Germline V gives CDR1 MDHEN, CDR2 SYDVKM. Trimming stripped 1 base from V and 7 bases from J, with 13 bases between. The DNA of the CDR3 is TGTGCCAGCAGTTTATCCTACAGGGAGGGTGGCTACACCTTC. Its translation: CASSLSYREGGYTF.

The V gene is TRBV6-5, the J gene TRBJ1-1; D unresolved. Germline V gene data show CDR1 as MNHEY and CDR2 as SVGAGI. The CDR3 sequence is 13 residues long. Trimming took 5 bases from V and 5 from J, leaving 12 bases between them. CDR3 loop: CASSEASGTEAFF. The CDR3 DNA follows: TGTGCCAGCAGTGAAGCCTCCGGTACTGAAGCTTTCTTT.

The DNA of the CDR3 is TGCGCCAGCAGCCAAGACGTTCGCGGGAGAAGCACAGATACGCAGTATTTT. This gives the protein CASSQDVRGRSTDTQYF. The chain recombines TRBV4-3 with TRBJ2-3; 7 positions match TRBD2. CDR1 and CDR2 (germline): LGHNA, YSLEER. After removal of 0 bases from V and 0 bases from J, the junction contained 6 bases not matched to a gene. The CDR3 has 17 residues.

The chain employs TRBV6-6 and TRBJ1-2; D may be TRBD1 (6 bases). The CDR3 runs 14 residues. Looked up from germline, CDR1 is MNHNY and CDR2 is SVGAGI (reference sequence). V gave up 11 bases and J gave up 6 bases, with 22 bases separating them. The CDR3 bases are TGTGCCGGAGCCCACAGGGAAAGAAGAGATGGCTACACCTTC. This translates into CAGAHRERRDGYTF.

The chain couples TRBV19 to TRBJ2-2, with D perhaps matching TRBD1 (5 bases). Trimming took off 5 bases at V and 3 bases at J, with 19 bases between the two ends. The CDR3 is 17 residues long. CDR1 and CDR2 (germline): LNHDA, SQIVND (reference sequence). CDR3 residues: CASSPQGSAQDTGELFF. CDR3 sequence (DNA): TGTGCCAGTAGTCCTCAGGGTTCAGCACAGGACACCGGGGAGCTGTTTTTT.

The rearrangement joins TRBV28 to TRBJ2-5; 7 bases map to TRBD1. CDR1 is MDHEN, CDR2 SYDVKM, per germline. The V gene end was trimmed by 5 bases and the J gene end by 2 bases; junction bases not matched to a gene: 8. This CDR3 is built from 15 residues. Here the CDR3 reads CASSQSGTEQETQYF. Written as DNA, the CDR3 is TGTGCCAGCAGTCAGTCCGGGACAGAACAAGAGACCCAGTACTTC.

The CDR3 protein is CASSSDRSNQPQHF. The DNA of the CDR3 is TGTGCCAGCAGTTCTGACAGGAGCAATCAGCCCCAGCATTTT. The chain combines TRBV28 with TRBJ1-5; tentatively, D is TRBD1 (6 bases). Per the germline V gene, CDR1 is MDHEN and CDR2 is SYDVKM. The length of the CDR3 is 14 residues. Trimming took off 4 bases at V and 1 base at J, with 8 bases between the two ends.

This chain joins TRBV28 and TRBJ1-2, with D possibly matching TRBD1 (5 bases). The CDR3 has 17 residues. Trimming removed 6 bases from V and 4 bases from J, with 24 bases in between. Germline CDR1 and CDR2: MDHEN and SYDVKM. The CDR3 region has the DNA TGTGCCAGCAGCCAACCCGGGGGGGGAAGAGGACTCTATGGCTACACCTTC. This sequence encodes CASSQPGGGRGLYGYTF.

This clone was recorded only once. In the same sample, other DNA sequences code for this CDR3. The CDR3 DNA reads as TGTGCCAGCAGTGAAGCCAGCGGGAGCTACGAGCAGTACTTC. Protein product: CASSEASGSYEQYF. V is TRBV2 and J is TRBJ2-7; 8 bases are a match to TRBD2. Germline loops: CDR1 SNHLY, CDR2 FYNNEI. Trimming at V came to 0 bases and at J to 3 bases, leaving 1 base not matched to a gene. This CDR3 contains 14 residues. Looking up the rest from reference TRBV2 and TRBJ2-7 gives the full variable domain: EPEVTQTPSHQVTQMGQEVILRCVPISNHLYFYWYRQILGQKVEFLVSFYNNEISEKSEIFDDQFSVERPDGSNFTLKIRSTKLEDSAMYFCASSEASGSYEQYFGPGTRLTVT.

There are a few counts of this clone. The rearrangement uses TRBV4-2 and TRBJ1-1, with 8 bases identical to TRBD1. The V segment lost 2 bases and the J segment 1 base; nucleotides outside the gene matches: 6. Per germline, CDR1 LGHNA and CDR2 YNFKEQ. This CDR3 spans 16 amino acids. This CDR3 reads CASSQFQQGENTEAFF. The CDR3 DNA reads TGTGCCAGCAGCCAATTCCAACAGGGGGAGAACACTGAAGCTTTCTTT.

The rearrangement joins TRBV27 to TRBJ1-5; the match to TRBD1 covers 7 bases. This CDR3 region has 14 residues. J lost 6 bases, V lost 2 bases, and 4 bases had no gene match. Germline V gene sequence: CDR1 MNHEY, CDR2 SMNVEV (reference sequence). CDR3 DNA sequence: TGTGCCAGCAGTTTAACCGACAGGGCTCAGCCCCAGCATTTT. As protein: CASSLTDRAQPQHF.

The chain joins TRBV19 to TRBJ2-2, with a possible D match to TRBD1 (5 bases). V was cut by 4 bases and J by 4 bases, with 16 bases left in between. The CDR3 loop spans 16 amino acids. Germline V gives CDR1 LNHDA, CDR2 SQIVND (reference sequence). The CDR3, as DNA: TGTGCCAGTAGTACCCTCCAGGGTTCTCGCACCGGGGAGCTGTTTTTT. It is translated as CASSTLQGSRTGELFF.

In its sample, this clone was seen once. CDR3 sequence reads: CASSQTGGGREPLHF. CDR3 sequence (DNA): TGTGCCAGCAGCCAAACAGGGGGCGGGAGAGAACCCCTCCACTTT. This rearrangement joins TRBV7-2 to TRBJ1-6, with 9 bases that match TRBD1. The length of the CDR3 is 15 residues. The ends lost 5 bases at V and 12 bases at J; junction bases unmatched: 11. Germline loops: CDR1 SGHTA, CDR2 FQGNSA.

The CDR3 DNA sequence: TGCAGCGTTGGAGGTACAGGGGATCGGGGCACTGAAGCTTTCTTT. The encoded protein is CSVGGTGDRGTEAFF. This rearrangement joins TRBV29-1 to TRBJ1-1, with 7 bases matching TRBD1. J lost 4 bases, V lost 4 bases, and 12 bases had no gene match. Germline lookup yields CDR1 SQVTM and CDR2 ANQGSEA. This CDR3 region has 15 residues.

This clone was seen a handful of times. The chain carries TRBV6-6 and TRBJ1-2; D unclear. The CDR3 covers 11 residues. Germline assignment: CDR1 MNHNY and CDR2 SVGAGI (reference sequence). V was trimmed by 5 bases and J by 7 bases, leaving 8 bases between them. The CDR3 nucleotides read TGTGCCAGCAGTCCTCAGGTTGGCTACACCTTC. Amino acids: CASSPQVGYTF.